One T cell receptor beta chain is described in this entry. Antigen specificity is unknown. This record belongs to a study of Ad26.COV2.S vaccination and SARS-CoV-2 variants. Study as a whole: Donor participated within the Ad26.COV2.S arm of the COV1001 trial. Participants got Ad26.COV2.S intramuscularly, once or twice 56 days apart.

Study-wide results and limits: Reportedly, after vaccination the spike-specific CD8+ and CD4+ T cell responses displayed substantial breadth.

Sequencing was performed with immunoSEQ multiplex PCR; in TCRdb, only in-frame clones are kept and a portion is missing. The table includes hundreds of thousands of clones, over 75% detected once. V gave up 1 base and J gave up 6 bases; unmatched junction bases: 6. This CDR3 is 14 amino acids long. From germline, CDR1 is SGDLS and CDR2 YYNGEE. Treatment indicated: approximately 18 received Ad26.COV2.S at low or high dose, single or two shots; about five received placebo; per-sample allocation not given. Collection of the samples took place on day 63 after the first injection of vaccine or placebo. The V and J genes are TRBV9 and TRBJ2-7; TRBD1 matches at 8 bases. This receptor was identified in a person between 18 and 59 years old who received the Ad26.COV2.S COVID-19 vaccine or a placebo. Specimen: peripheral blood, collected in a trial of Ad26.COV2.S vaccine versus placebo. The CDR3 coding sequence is TGTGCCAGCAGCGTACTGGGACAGGACCGCGAGCAGTACTTC. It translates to CASSVLGQDREQYF.